This T cell receptor beta chain was documented in a study of shared clonotypes between healthy human individuals (dated by TCRdb to the early 2020s). For context, the study as a whole: The cohort included three men and a couple of women between 18 and 49 years of age. Each donor's leukapheresis produced roughly between about 0.9 and 9.5 billion PBMCs. To estimate repertoire size and how much clonotypes are shared between individuals, the study performed deep sequencing of blood TCR repertoires from about five healthy adults. For each donor, CD4 naive and CD4 memory were each run on three plates, CD8 naive on two plates, and CD8 memory on one plate. Libraries were prepared and TCR repertoires were sequenced by different laboratories using diverse techniques, in order to increase sequencing depth and limit assay-specific biases. The paper as a whole reports these results and caveats: Estimated clonotype richness was generally larger for naive than for memory subsets. Based on pairwise subsampling, the degree of clonotype sharing among donors was expected to be affected by sequencing depth. The genetic and exposure-history diversity represented was limited by the small number of donors. Across four donors, about 5.2% of naive CD4, approximately 3.6% of naive CD8, about 2.3% of memory CD4, and 0.3% to 0.45% of memory CD8 clonotypes were shared. Clonotypes shared by all four sorted-subset donors showed higher generation probabilities than non-shared clonotypes. Sampling was restricted to blood, and TCR repertoires in tissue are likely to differ from TCR repertoires in blood. Rarefaction of sorted-subset datasets indicated incomplete sequencing despite the large sequencing depth.

The donors were healthy, HIV-negative adults with no recently reported acute infections or vaccinations. Only Caucasian adults living in Nashville, Tennessee, USA were represented among the donors. CD4+ T cells were enriched by magnetic negative selection; naive cells were then positively selected on CD45RA, and the negative fraction formed the memory subset. Blood was obtained by leukapheresis, after which PBMCs were separated by Ficoll-Histopaque density gradient centrifugation and cryopreserved in liquid nitrogen vapor phase. Analytical flow cytometry was used to check the purity and quantity of each magnetically sorted T cell population. Genomic DNA was isolated from every sorted fraction and measured by UV absorbance on a Nanodrop 2000c. A word on this clone: What antigen it recognizes has not been identified. The sample holds no much larger clone one base away, and base qualities are not on file.

TCR CDR3 regions were amplified from genomic DNA by multiplex PCR using the deep immunoSEQ assay. Genomic DNA extracted from each cell subset was distributed evenly over all wells of several immunoSEQ 96-well plates, and each plate served as one replicate. For sorted subsets, approximately 210 ng genomic DNA, equal to about 30,000 T cell genomes, was loaded into each replicate PCR. The purified libraries were quantified using a Qubit 3.0 fluorometer, sized with a Bioanalyzer 2100, and then quantified again using the KAPA Library Quantification kit. Every immunoSEQ 96-well plate was sequenced on a dedicated single-read 150-cycle Illumina NextSeq 550 flow cell. The study's processing was this. The immunoSEQ output contained only junctional sequences without quality scores, so filtering could not match that applied to full-length reads. Sequences were annotated with PyIR, a Python wrapper for IgBLAST v1.9, and V/J genes and CDR3 were assigned using IMGT germline references. Any read was removed if the V/J assignment was weak (E-value above 1e-6), the CDR3 was missing, or the read contained stop codons, out-of-frame junctions, or ambiguous translated residues. V3J clonotypes were defined by identical inferred V gene, J gene, and CDR3 amino acid sequence. Percentage overlap between repertoires was computed as shared unique clonotypes divided by the size of the smaller repertoire. Three approaches were used to assess repertoire richness: RTK rarefaction, the Chao1 estimator, and Recon v2.1 estimates of unobserved clonotypes. For all TCRbeta clonotypes obtained by the gDNA method from a few donors, generation probabilities were computed with OLGA. TCRdb took this table from immuneACCESS and kept in-frame rearrangements with V and J called. Such tables lack part of the clones; where checked against another copy, unresolved V genes explain under half of the gap, and the rest is unexplained. The D gene and trimming were derived from the DNA, and the V and J assignments and clone size from that table. In this sample the table shows more than 1.2 million clones, about 98.5% of which occur a single time. Under 0.45% of the sample lies in the top ten.

From a lookup of the germline V gene, CDR1 and CDR2 are SGHRS and YFSETQ. Relative to germline, V is missing 5 bases and J is missing 0 bases, with 5 bases of the junction outside any gene match. Counted from cysteine to phenylalanine, this CDR3 has 14 amino acids. The only DNA kept is the CDR3, 42 bases in frame from the first base. The chain was built from TRBV5-1 and TRBJ2-7; 7 middle bases align to TRBD2. This clonotype originated in a man younger than 40 in good health. The sequencing input was naive CD4+ T cells sorted from blood. In the paper's terms, the cell subset or site label means: CD45RA+ positively selected. This receptor has the CDR3 CASSSERDSYEQYF. The nucleotides are TGCGCCAGCAGTTCAGAGCGGGACTCCTACGAGCAGTACTTC.